The present T cell receptor (beta chain) was sequenced within a study of blood T cells in healthy people across ages. CDR3 size: 16 residues. The germline gives CDR1 SGHAT, CDR2 FQNNGV. This clonotype was counted only a few times. A junction boundary mismatches the germline segment, possibly from a read error. The use of a sample-barcoded 5' primer and a J-beta primer mix characterized a second PCR of about 7 to 12 cycles. Each CDR3 protein is one row after TCRdb ran MiXCR on the 5' RACE reads. The sample shows 550,000 to 750,000 distinct CDR3 sequences, over 20% of them seen only once. The sequencing sample was made of blood. The chain employs TRBV11-2 and TRBJ2-5, with D maybe TRBD2 (5 bases). The closer fit of TRBJ2-1 to the DNA end suggests the J call may be wrong. The TCR sequence derives from a man in his 70s in good health. The CDR3, as DNA: TGTGCCAGCAGCCTAGACTCGGGCGGGTTTTTAGGAGAGCAGTTCTTC. Translated: CASSLDSGGFLGEQFF.